These T cell receptor beta chains were read from a single sample in a study of blood T cell repertoires in COVID-19. Using immunoSEQ multiplex PCR, the repertoire was profiled, and TCRdb retains in-frame clones only, with some absent. The sample gives roughly 320,000 clones, 85% to 95% of which show up once; roughly 3.9% is in the top ten. Material for sequencing was PBMCs or T cells enriched from blood (not recorded which). These receptor sequences come from a woman in her twenties or thirties who had been exposed to COVID-19. Each CDR3 is given without its conserved first and last residue. D genes are given only for firm matches.

TRBV9	-	TRBJ2-5	ASSVGRTVEETQY
TRBV5-6	-	TRBJ1-4	ASSVSEGKLF
TRBV3-1/TRBV3-2	-	TRBJ1-3	ASSPDTGSLSGNTIY
TRBV10-3	TRBD1	TRBJ1-1	AISGNTGGGTEAF
TRBV18	-	TRBJ1-2	ASSPHRDYGYT
TRBV29-1	-	TRBJ1-2	SAGRTDYGYT
TRBV7-8	TRBD2	TRBJ2-7	ASSLGSSGGTYEQY
TRBV7-3	-	TRBJ1-6	ASSLMSSYNSPLH
TRBV5-1	TRBD1	TRBJ1-2	ASSRGQGQRTWRGYT
TRBV6-5	TRBD1	TRBJ1-1	ASRPTGLNTEAF
TRBV27	-	TRBJ2-2	ASSPPGHLQNTGELF
TRBV12-3/TRBV12-4	-	TRBJ1-2	ASTRDWAYGYT
TRBV6-2/TRBV6-3	TRBD2	TRBJ2-1	ASSRTSGAYNEQF
TRBV4-2	TRBD2	TRBJ2-2	ASSQDRLAQNTGELF
TRBV6-2/TRBV6-3	TRBD2	TRBJ2-1	ASSYERGYNNEQF
TRBV19	-	TRBJ2-7	ASSINRGLNEQY
TRBV7-9	TRBD1	TRBJ1-1	ASSLGAGGMNTEAF
TRBV7-2	TRBD1	TRBJ1-1	ASSRDSRNTEAF
TRBV30	TRBD1	TRBJ1-6	AWSVGGTGGSPLH
TRBV9	-	TRBJ1-1	ASSAFSQGGGTEAF
TRBV9	-	TRBJ1-2	ASSVGGSGGSYGYT
TRBV30	TRBD1	TRBJ1-3	AWGQEISGNTIY